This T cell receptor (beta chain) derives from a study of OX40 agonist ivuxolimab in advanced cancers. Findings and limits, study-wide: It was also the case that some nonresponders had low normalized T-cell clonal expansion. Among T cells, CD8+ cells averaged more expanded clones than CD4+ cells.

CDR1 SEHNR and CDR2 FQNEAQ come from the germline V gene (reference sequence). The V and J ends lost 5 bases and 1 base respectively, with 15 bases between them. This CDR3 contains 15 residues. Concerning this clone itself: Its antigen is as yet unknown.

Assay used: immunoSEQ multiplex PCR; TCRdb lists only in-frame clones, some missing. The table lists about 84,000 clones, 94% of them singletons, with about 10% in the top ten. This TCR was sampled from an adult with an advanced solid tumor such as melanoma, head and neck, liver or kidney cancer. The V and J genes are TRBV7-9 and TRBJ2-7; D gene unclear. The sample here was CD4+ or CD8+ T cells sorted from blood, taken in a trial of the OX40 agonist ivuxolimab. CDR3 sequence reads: CASSTTTSRSYEQYF. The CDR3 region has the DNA TGTGCCAGCAGCACCACCACATCCAGGTCCTACGAGCAGTACTTC.